Listed here are 15 T cell receptor beta chains from one sample, sequenced in a study of blood T cell repertoires in COVID-19. TCRdb's copy holds only in-frame clones and misses some; the assay was immunoSEQ multiplex PCR. The sample lists 400,000 to 500,000 clones, about 88% occurring once. The specimen sequenced was PBMCs or T cells enriched from blood (not recorded which). The receptors stem from a woman younger than 35 who had been exposed to COVID-19.

This chain joins TRBV21-1 and TRBJ1-5; the listed D gene, TRBD1, was not tested against the DNA. TRBV21-1 has pseudogene status. The CDR3 extends over 18 amino acids. The CDR3 sequence: CASSKALGFTNSNQPQHF. The CDR3 bases are TGTGCCAGCAGCAAGGCCCTTGGTTTCACAAATAGCAATCAGCCCCAGCATTTT.

This rearrangement joins TRBV9 to TRBJ1-5, with TRBD1 matching 8 bases. The CDR3 is made up of 14 amino acids. Germline CDR1 SGDLS, CDR2 YYNGEE. V was pared by 10 bases and J by 4 bases, with 10 bases of the junction left unmatched. The CDR3 nucleotides are TGTGCCCCCCGACAGGGGAGATGGAATCAGCCCCAGCATTTT. It codes for CAPRQGRWNQPQHF.

This clone was observed a handful of times. The chain uses TRBV14 and TRBJ1-1; D may be TRBD1 (5 bases). With 1 base removed from V and 0 bases from J, the gap between germline ends came to 12 bases. From germline, CDR1 is SGHDN and CDR2 FVKESK. CDR3 length: 16 amino acids. The CDR3 loop reads CASSQGLRGMNTEAFF. CDR3 DNA sequence: TGTGCCAGCAGCCAAGGGCTGCGGGGGATGAACACTGAAGCTTTCTTT.

The genes are TRBV13 and TRBJ2-1; 9 bases are shared with TRBD1. J was trimmed by 4 bases and V by 4 bases; bases with no gene match: 5. The CDR3 covers 15 residues. CDR1 and CDR2 (germline): PRHDT, FYEKMQ (reference sequence). CDR3 loop: CASSSGTGSYNEQFF. The CDR3 DNA reads as TGTGCCAGCAGCTCCGGGACAGGGTCTTACAATGAGCAGTTCTTC.

In its sample, this clone was seen once. The chain joins TRBV5-6 to TRBJ2-1; 11 bases fit TRBD2. This CDR3 is built from 16 residues. V lost 1 base to trimming and J lost 8 bases; unmatched junction nucleotides: 8. Germline V gene lookup returns CDR1 SGHDT and CDR2 YYEEEE. CDR3 loop: CASSLLLAGGSYEQFF. The CDR3 region has the DNA TGTGCCAGCAGCTTGTTGCTAGCGGGGGGTTCTTATGAGCAGTTCTTC. The full variable domain, in which reference TRBV5-6 and TRBJ2-1 provide the parts outside the CDR3, is DAGVTQSPTHLIKTRGQQVTLRCSPKSGHDTVSWYQQALGQGPQFIFQYYEEEERQRGNFPDRFSGHQFPNYSSELNVNALLLGDSALYLCASSLLLAGGSYEQFFGPGTRLTVL.

The chain has TRBV7-6 and TRBJ1-2, with 12 bases identical to TRBD1. The V and J ends lost 5 bases and 7 bases, in that order; junction bases with no gene match: 11. Germline V gene lookup returns CDR1 SGHVS and CDR2 FNYEAQ. The CDR3 consists of 16 residues. The CDR3, as DNA: TGTGCCAGCAGCCTGGGACAGGGGGCTCCCTCTTTTGGCTACACCTTC. Translated, it gives CASSLGQGAPSFGYTF.

The chain carries TRBV28 and TRBJ2-3; TRBD2 is a possible D gene (5 bases). Germline V lookup: CDR1 MDHEN, CDR2 SYDVKM. The CDR3 is made up of 15 amino acids. V lost 6 bases and J lost 2, with 15 bases in between. DNA for the CDR3: TGTGCCAGCAGCCTTGCGGCGGGCGCCACAGATACGCAGTATTTT. As protein: CASSLAAGATDTQYF.

This clone came up once. One end of the junction fails to match germline, which may point to a read error. The rearrangement uses TRBV5-8 and TRBJ2-1; D perhaps matches TRBD2 (6 bases). Germline V CDR1 and CDR2: SGHTS, YDEGEE. The CDR3 consists of 16 residues. The CDR3 sequence is CASSFKGLGLNNEQFF. The CDR3 nucleotides read TGTGCCAGCAGCTTCAAGGGACTCGGACTTAACAACGAGCAGTTCTTC.

J is TRBJ2-3 and V is TRBV5-1; perhaps TRBD1 as D (5 bases). CDR3 length equals 19 residues. V was clipped by 0 bases and J by 0 bases, with 20 bases between them. The germline V gene encodes CDR1 SGHRS and CDR2 YFSETQ. DNA for the CDR3: TGCGCCAGCAGCTTGGAAGGGGCCTTACTGGGTTCTAGCACAGATACGCAGTATTTT. It specifies CASSLEGALLGSSTDTQYF.

The chain uses TRBV27 and TRBJ2-2, with 7 positions matching TRBD1. Germline V gives CDR1 MNHEY, CDR2 SMNVEV (reference sequence). The CDR3 sequence is 15 residues long. The ends lost 7 bases at V and 5 bases at J; junction bases unmatched: 10. The CDR3: CASKHIGGGTGELFF. The CDR3 coding sequence is TGTGCCAGCAAACATATAGGGGGCGGAACCGGGGAGCTGTTTTTT.

The genes are TRBV6-5 and TRBJ1-2; 7 nucleotides agree with TRBD1. The CDR3 runs 14 residues. Germline assignment: CDR1 MNHEY and CDR2 SVGAGI. Germline trimming cut 8 bases from V and 4 bases from J; bases unmatched to any gene: 10. The CDR3 loop is CASRPRGQGYGYTF. Written as DNA, the CDR3 is TGTGCCAGCCGCCCGAGGGGGCAAGGCTATGGCTACACCTTC.

This clone has just one count. The chain employs TRBV5-8 and TRBJ2-5, with a weak D call TRBD2 (6 bases). V was trimmed by 0 bases and J by 2 bases, leaving 14 bases between them. This CDR3 comprises 16 residues. The V gene's germline CDR1 is SGHTS and CDR2 YDEGEE. CDR3 coding DNA: TGTGCCAGCAGCTTGGGAACTAGCCCTTCACAAGAGACCCAGTACTTC. Protein sequence: CASSLGTSPSQETQYF.

This clone was observed a few times. The rearrangement links TRBV27 to TRBJ1-2; 8 nucleotides agree with TRBD1. The CDR3 runs 14 residues. CDR1 is MNHEY, CDR2 SMNVEV, per germline (reference sequence). The J segment lost 8 bases and the V segment lost 5 bases, leaving 10 bases of the junction unmatched. CDR3 coding DNA: TGTGCCAGCAGTCCCGGACAGGGAGCCTGGGGCTACACCTTC. Translating gives CASSPGQGAWGYTF.

The chain employs TRBV18 and TRBJ1-1; D may be TRBD1 (5 bases). Germline CDR1 KGHSH, CDR2 LQKENI. This CDR3 region has 14 residues. The ends were cut back, 8 bases at V and 1 base at J, with 14 bases in the middle. DNA of the CDR3: TGTGCCAGCACGAACGGGGGTGGGAACACTGAAGCTTTCTTT. This codes for CASTNGGGNTEAFF.

The gene calls are TRBV3-1 (or the pseudogene TRBV3-2) and TRBJ2-7, with TRBD1 matching over 8 bases. J was trimmed by 2 bases and V by 1 base; bases with no gene match: 19. Germline values: CDR1 LGHDT, CDR2 YNNKEL (reference sequence). This CDR3 has 20 residues. The CDR3 DNA reads TGTGCCAGCAGCCAAGGTGCGGACAAACAGGACAGGGTAGGCCCCTACGAGCAGTACTTC. Translating it yields CASSQGADKQDRVGPYEQYF.